This TCR beta chain was observed in a study of a mutant IDH1 vaccine in newly diagnosed glioma. Clones were read by immunoSEQ multiplex PCR, and TCRdb kept only the in-frame ones, dropping some. This repertoire shows around 44,000 clones, approximately 79% found once; its top ten account for around 6.7%. The time point was: week 35, safety follow-up. Each vaccine dose was 300 ug of mutant IDH1 20-mer peptide, with topical imiquimod. The donors had new WHO grade 3 or 4 astrocytomas; these were IDH1-mutant and ATRX-lost. This clone was found once. No antigen is known for it. The V end lost 1 base, the J end lost 4 bases, and 13 bases lay between the germline ends. Germline CDR1 and CDR2: GTSNPN and SVGIG (reference sequence). The CDR3 length is 14 residues.

This rearrangement joins TRBV30 to TRBJ1-2, with TRBD1 as a possible D gene (5 bases). The clonotype originates from a man aged 35 to 55 with glioma. The material sequenced was PBMCs, taken from a glioma patient whose treatment included an IDH1 peptide vaccine. Here the CDR3 DNA reads TGTGCCTGGAGTGAAAGGGGAATTGCCTATGGCTACACCTTC. Translation gives CAWSERGIAYGYTF.